This record looks at one T cell receptor beta chain sequence and its context. Generated by immunoSEQ multiplex PCR, the TCRdb table keeps only in-frame clones and is missing some. Seen here are 95,000 to 100,000 clones, roughly 92% observed once, and the top ten hold around 5.8%. The sample originates from a study of blood T cell repertoires in COVID-19. About the study: The analysed material was cDNA or gDNA that came from T cells, B-cell-depleted T cells, or PBMCs.

The sample taken for sequencing was peripheral blood. The receptor was isolated from a man aged 45-65 years with active COVID-19.

Written as DNA, the CDR3 is TGTGCCAGCACGTGGGACAGATTCCAAGAGACCCAGTACTTC. Translating it yields CASTWDRFQETQYF. The chain links TRBV18 to TRBJ2-5; TRBD1 matches 7 bases. CDR3 size: 14 residues. After removal of 8 bases from V and 1 base from J, the junction contained 7 bases not matched to a gene. Germline V gene lookup returns CDR1 KGHSH and CDR2 LQKENI.